The 4 T cell receptor beta chains given below trace back to one sample, sequenced in a study of blood T cell repertoires in COVID-19 (dated by TCRdb to 2020 to 2022). Libraries were built with the immunoSEQ multiplex PCR assay. TCRdb took this table from immuneACCESS and kept in-frame rearrangements with V and J called. Such tables lack part of the clones; where checked against another copy, unresolved V genes explain under half of the gap, and the rest is unexplained. The sample profile shows about 130,000 clones; roughly 83% of them were found once. Of the sample, roughly 9.2% is held by the ten largest clones. Sequencing was performed on PBMCs or T cells enriched from blood (not recorded which). The receptor source for this set is a man between 50 and 59 years old who had recovered from COVID-19.

The V and J genes are TRBV28 and TRBJ2-1; D perhaps matches TRBD2 (7 bases). Trimming pared 7 bases from V and 6 bases from J, leaving 16 bases between. The V gene's germline CDR1 is MDHEN and CDR2 SYDVKM. The CDR3 is 14 amino acids. The CDR3 coding sequence is TGTGCCAGCATCCCGGAGGGGGGGCCCAATGAGCAGTTCTTC. Translating gives CASIPEGGPNEQFF.

Concerning this clone itself: Other DNA sequences of this sample code for an identical CDR3. The chain uses TRBV28 and TRBJ1-2, with D possibly TRBD1 on 6 matching bases. Looked up from germline, CDR1 is MDHEN and CDR2 is SYDVKM. This CDR3 comprises 12 residues. V was pared by 5 bases and J by 5 bases, with 9 bases between. As DNA, the CDR3 is TGTGCCAGCAGTCTACAGGGTTATGGCTACACCTTC. Its protein is CASSLQGYGYTF.

The V call is TRBV19, the J call TRBJ2-5; 7 positions agree with TRBD2. CDR3 length: 14 residues. J was trimmed by 7 bases and V by 5 bases; bases with no gene match: 10. The V gene's germline CDR1 is LNHDA and CDR2 SQIVND (reference sequence). In DNA, the CDR3 is TGTGCCAGTAGTTTCCGCGGACTAGACGGGACCCAGTACTTC. Its protein is CASSFRGLDGTQYF.

As to this clone: At one end, the junction sequence differs from germline, possibly due to a read error. The chain is built from TRBV6-2 or TRBV6-3 and TRBJ1-5; TRBD1 might be the D (5 bases). Germline values: CDR1 MNHEY, CDR2 SVGEGT. The CDR3 has 17 amino acids. The CDR3 DNA is TGTGCCAGCAGTTACAGCCAGGGTATACAGAGCAGTCAGCCCCAGCATTTT. Protein: CASSYSQGIQSSQPQHF.